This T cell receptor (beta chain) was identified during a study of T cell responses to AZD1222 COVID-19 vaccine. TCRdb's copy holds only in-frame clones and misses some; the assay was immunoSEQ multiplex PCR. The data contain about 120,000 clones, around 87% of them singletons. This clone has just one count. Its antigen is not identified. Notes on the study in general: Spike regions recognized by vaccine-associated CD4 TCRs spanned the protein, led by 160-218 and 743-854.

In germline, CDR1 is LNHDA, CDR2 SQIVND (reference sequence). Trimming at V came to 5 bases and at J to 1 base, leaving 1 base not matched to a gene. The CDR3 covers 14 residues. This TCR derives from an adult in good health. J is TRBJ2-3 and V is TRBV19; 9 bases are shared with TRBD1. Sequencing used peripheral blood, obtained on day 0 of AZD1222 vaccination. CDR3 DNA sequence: TGTGCCAGTAGTCGGACAGGGGGCACAGATACGCAGTATTTT. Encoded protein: CASSRTGGTDTQYF.